One and the same sample provided the 18 T cell receptor beta chains below, sequenced in a study of vaccination and CD4 T cells after COVID-19. Specified treatment: approximately 9-day PBMC culture with coronavirus spike peptide pools or control peptides (ViraFEST assay). The Oncomine TCR Beta short-read assay was applied to DNA of cultured CD4+ T cells. TCRdb ran MiXCR on the PCR reads and lists one entry per CDR3 protein. The sample records approximately 9,300 distinct CDR3 sequences, about two thirds being singletons. The antigens these receptors bind are not known. Material for sequencing was CD4+ T cells from blood, cultured in vitro. The receptors here all came from a human donor who had recovered from COVID-19.

This chain connects TRBV7-3 to TRBJ2-3; D not certain. Trimming removed 5 bases from V and 1 base from J, with 10 bases in between. Looked up from germline, CDR1 is SGHTA and CDR2 is FQGTGA. This CDR3 region has 14 residues. The CDR3 loop is CASSLNSGTDTQYF. Written as DNA, the CDR3 is TGTGCCAGCAGCCTAAATTCGGGCACAGATACGCAGTATTTT.

V usage is TRBV5-1 and J usage is TRBJ2-5; D remains unclear. The ends were cut back, 4 bases at V and 1 base at J, with 17 bases in the middle. Germline V lookup: CDR1 SGHRS, CDR2 YFSETQ. CDR3 length: 16 residues. The DNA of the CDR3 is TGCGCCAGCAGCACCATGCTTAGTGCGGCCCAAGAGACCCAGTACTTC. Its protein is CASSTMLSAAQETQYF.

The rearrangement uses TRBV7-2 and TRBJ2-1; D may match TRBD1 or TRBD2 (5 bases each). CDR1 is SGHTA, CDR2 FQGNSA, per germline. The CDR3 loop spans 12 amino acids. V was trimmed by 5 bases and J by 11 bases, leaving 13 bases between them. The CDR3 loop reads CASSGREGQQFF. Here the CDR3 DNA reads TGTGCCAGCAGCGGGAGAGAGGGGCAGCAGTTCTTC.

The genes are TRBV20-1 and TRBJ2-5; maybe TRBD2 (6 bases). The V gene lost 4 bases and the J gene lost 5 bases, with 11 bases spanning the gap. Germline V gene lookup returns CDR1 DFQATT and CDR2 SNEGSKA (reference sequence). This CDR3 contains 12 residues. DNA for the CDR3: TGCAGTGCTATTACTAGCACTGAGACCCAGTACTTC. This gives the protein CSAITSTETQYF.

This clonotype has only a few counts. This chain links TRBV11-3 with TRBJ1-5; TRBD1 is a possible D gene (5 bases). CDR3 length equals 15 residues. V lost 4 bases, J lost 0 bases, and 10 bases lay in between. Per germline, CDR1 SGHNT and CDR2 YENEEA. The CDR3 DNA reads TGTGCCAGCAGCTCGAGGGACGGTAGCAATCAGCCCCAGCATTTT. Translating gives CASSSRDGSNQPQHF.

The chain has TRBV19 and TRBJ2-5, with TRBD2 as a possible D gene (5 bases). CDR3 length: 19 residues. CDR1 LNHDA and CDR2 SQIVND come from the germline V gene (reference sequence). Between the trimmed V and J ends, which lost 3 bases and 5 bases, there was a span of 28 bases. CDR3 sequence reads: CASSIGSSSRPPFLETQYF. The CDR3 DNA follows: TGTGCCAGTAGTATTGGGAGTAGCTCACGCCCCCCCTTCTTGGAGACCCAGTACTTC.

V and J are TRBV7-6 and TRBJ1-1, with D perhaps TRBD1 (5 bases). CDR1 is SGHVS and CDR2 is FNYEAQ in the germline V gene. The CDR3 runs 14 residues. V gave up 5 bases and J gave up 6 bases, with 16 bases separating them. Here the CDR3 reads CASSPTRGGSEAFF. CDR3 sequence (DNA): TGTGCCAGCAGCCCAACCCGCGGGGGTTCTGAAGCTTTCTTT.

V and J are TRBV2 and TRBJ2-3; perhaps D is TRBD1 or TRBD2 (5 bases each). The CDR3 contains 10 residues. Trimming took off 11 bases at V and 4 bases at J, with 7 bases between the two ends. The V gene's germline CDR1 is SNHLY and CDR2 FYNNEI. This CDR3 is CAGGADTQYF. CDR3 nucleotides: TGTGCCGGGGGAGCAGATACGCAGTATTTT.

The genes are TRBV25-1 and TRBJ1-6; D not resolved. CDR3 length equals 13 residues. CDR1 is MGHDK and CDR2 is SYGVNS in the germline V gene. V was clipped by 4 bases and J by 4 bases, with 5 bases between them. DNA of the CDR3: TGTGCCAGCAGTGTTGAGTATAATTCACCCCTCCACTTT. Translating gives CASSVEYNSPLHF.

This chain joins TRBV20-1 and TRBJ2-1; 15 bases line up with TRBD2. Germline trimming cut 0 bases from V and 0 bases from J; bases unmatched to any gene: 6. The CDR3 has 19 residues. CDR1 is DFQATT, CDR2 SNEGSKA, per germline (reference sequence). This chain's CDR3 is CSARDHGLAGGSSYNEQFF. For the CDR3, the DNA is TGCAGTGCTAGAGATCACGGACTAGCGGGGGGGAGCTCCTACAATGAGCAGTTCTTC.

The J gene is TRBJ1-5, the V gene TRBV2, with unresolved D. The V gene lost 7 bases and the J gene lost 9 bases, with 13 bases spanning the gap. CDR1 is SNHLY, CDR2 FYNNEI, per germline. This CDR3 spans 12 amino acids. The CDR3 DNA reads TGTGCCAGCACGCTCTTGGGAAGGCCCCAGCATTTT. As protein: CASTLLGRPQHF.

The genes are TRBV12-3 or TRBV12-4 and TRBJ1-2; D possibly corresponds to TRBD1 (6 bases). CDR3 size: 16 residues. The V gene lost 3 bases and the J gene lost 1 base, with 15 bases spanning the gap. In nucleotides, the CDR3 is TGTGCCAGCAGTTTGTATCTCTCAGGGGTTAACTATGGCTACACCTTC. It encodes CASSLYLSGVNYGYTF.

The J gene is TRBJ2-3, the V gene TRBV20-1; 8 bases match TRBD2. V lost 3 bases and J lost 4; bases outside the gene matches: 9. Germline assignment: CDR1 DFQATT and CDR2 SNEGSKA (reference sequence). The CDR3 is made up of 15 amino acids. CDR3 protein: CSASIPGGLSDTQYF. In DNA, the CDR3 is TGCAGTGCTAGCATACCGGGGGGGCTCTCAGATACGCAGTATTTT.

The gene calls are TRBV2 and TRBJ2-4, with TRBD2 as a possible D gene (6 bases). The CDR3 has 17 residues. V was pared by 1 base and J by 0 bases, with 13 bases between. CDR1 and CDR2 from the germline V gene are SNHLY and FYNNEI. The CDR3 loop is CASSEVGGSPAKNIQYF. CDR3 DNA sequence: TGTGCCAGCAGTGAAGTTGGGGGGTCCCCAGCCAAAAACATTCAGTACTTC. Based on the CDR3 plus reference TRBV2 and TRBJ2-4, the full variable domain is EPEVTQTPSHQVTQMGQEVILRCVPISNHLYFYWYRQILGQKVEFLVSFYNNEISEKSEIFDDQFSVERPDGSNFTLKIRSTKLEDSAMYFCASSEVGGSPAKNIQYFGAGTRLSVL.

This clonotype was counted once. This chain connects TRBV6-1 to TRBJ2-3, with D possibly being TRBD2 (6 bases). Deletions cut 7 bases from V and 0 bases from J, with 20 bases between. Germline V gene lookup returns CDR1 MNHNS and CDR2 SASEGT. This CDR3 comprises 17 residues. Here the CDR3 reads CASKAWGDASSTDTQYF. CDR3 nucleotides: TGTGCCAGCAAGGCTTGGGGGGACGCCAGTAGCACAGATACGCAGTATTTT.

J is TRBJ1-1 and V is TRBV6-2 or TRBV6-3, with D maybe TRBD1 (5 bases). This CDR3 has 14 residues. V was pared by 4 bases and J by 2 bases, with 11 bases between. Germline V gene sequence: CDR1 MNHEY, CDR2 SVGEGT. CDR3 bases: TGTGCCAGCAGTTTGCAGGGTTTTAACACTGAAGCTTTCTTT. Amino acid sequence: CASSLQGFNTEAFF.

This chain connects TRBV7-9 to TRBJ2-3, with unresolved D. Per germline, CDR1 SEHNR and CDR2 FQNEAQ (reference sequence). The CDR3 spans 14 residues. The germline V and J ends were trimmed by 6 bases and 1 base, with 11 bases remaining between them. Here the CDR3 reads CASRPLGGTDTQYF. CDR3 in DNA: TGTGCCAGCAGGCCGCTTGGGGGCACAGATACGCAGTATTTT.

The chain couples TRBV20-1 to TRBJ2-7; 8 bases are a match to TRBD2. Trimming removed 5 bases from V and 6 bases from J; junction bases left unmatched: 12. The CDR3 is 14 amino acids. Germline V lookup: CDR1 DFQATT, CDR2 SNEGSKA (reference sequence). The CDR3: CSAQSGSGDTEQYF. In nucleotides, the CDR3 is TGCAGTGCTCAATCAGGTAGCGGGGACACCGAGCAGTACTTC.